What follows are 25 T cell receptor beta chains derived from one specimen sequenced in a study of blood T cells in healthy people across ages. Sample-barcoded 5' priming and a J-beta primer mix drove a second PCR of roughly 6 to 12 cycles. Using its own MiXCR run on the 5' RACE reads, TCRdb lists one record per CDR3 protein. The data show about 800,000 distinct CDR3 sequences, roughly 25% seen once. These data also featured in a second study, about T cells of mothers and their children.

Sequenced material: blood. The receptors originated from a boy aged 5-17 years in good health.

This clonotype was observed a handful of times. The chain has TRBV28 and TRBJ2-7; either TRBD1 or TRBD2 may supply D (5 bases each). This CDR3 region has 16 residues. Germline V gene data show CDR1 as MDHEN and CDR2 as SYDVKM. The germline V and J ends were trimmed by 8 bases and 3 bases, with 23 bases remaining between them. CDR3 sequence: CASQGQGAPSGYEQYF. In nucleotides, the CDR3 is TGTGCCAGCCAAGGGCAGGGAGCTCCGAGCGGCTACGAGCAGTACTTC.

This clonotype occurred many times. The chain is built from TRBV14 and TRBJ2-1; the match to TRBD2 covers 8 bases. This CDR3 contains 15 residues. J was trimmed by 6 bases and V by 6 bases; bases with no gene match: 10. CDR1 and CDR2 (germline): SGHDN, FVKESK. The CDR3 DNA reads TGTGCCAGCAGAACGGGACTAAGCGGGAGCAATGAGCAGTTCTTC. Protein sequence: CASRTGLSGSNEQFF.

The chain links TRBV3-1 to TRBJ2-3, with D perhaps matching TRBD1 (6 bases). The ends were cut back, 3 bases at V and 4 bases at J, with 23 bases in the middle. Per germline, CDR1 LGHDT and CDR2 YNNKEL (reference sequence). This CDR3 contains 18 residues. The CDR3 DNA reads as TGTGCCAGCAGCCATGGAACTCTATCGCAGGGGAATGCAGATACGCAGTATTTT. Translated, it gives CASSHGTLSQGNADTQYF.

The CDR3 sequence: CASSPLTVPNTGELFF. The CDR3 region has the DNA TGTGCCAGCAGTCCCCTCACGGTCCCGAACACCGGGGAGCTGTTTTTT. V gene TRBV28 combines with J gene TRBJ2-2; D unclear. Trimming removed 5 bases at V and 0 bases at J, with 13 bases between. The germline CDR1 and CDR2 sequences are MDHEN and SYDVKM. The CDR3 runs 16 residues.

The chain is built from TRBV20-1 and TRBJ2-3; 7 bases align to TRBD1. This CDR3 is built from 15 residues. CDR1 is DFQATT, CDR2 SNEGSKA, per germline (reference sequence). The trim removed 5 bases at V and 0 bases at J, leaving 8 bases unmatched. Written as DNA, the CDR3 is TGCAGTGCTGAACGGGACAGCACCAGCACAGATACGCAGTATTTT. It encodes CSAERDSTSTDTQYF.

This clonotype was counted a few times. This chain's CDR3 is CASVRGGGYGYTF. CDR3 DNA: TGTGCCAGCGTGCGGGGCGGGGGTTATGGCTACACCTTC. This sequence joins TRBV6-5 and TRBJ1-2; possibly TRBD1 for D (5 bases). Trimming pared 8 bases from V and 5 bases from J, leaving 15 bases between. The CDR3 has 13 amino acids. Germline V lookup: CDR1 MNHEY, CDR2 SVGAGI.

This clonotype was recorded a few times. One junction end disagrees with the germline gene, perhaps due to a read error. The J gene is TRBJ2-5, the V gene TRBV6-5; maybe TRBD2 (6 bases). CDR1 is MNHEY and CDR2 is SVGAGI in the germline V gene. The CDR3 spans 13 residues. The CDR3 protein is CASSLTSGALWFF. The CDR3 nucleotides read TGTGCCAGCAGTCTGACTAGTGGGGCGTTGTGGTTCTTC.

The V and J genes are TRBV4-3 and TRBJ2-1; TRBD1 is a possible D gene (6 bases). Germline V gene lookup returns CDR1 LGHNA and CDR2 YSLEER. Trimming cost V 0 bases and J 2 bases, with 17 bases left between them. The CDR3 consists of 18 residues. The CDR3: CASSQDKWPTGTYNEQFF. In nucleotides, the CDR3 is TGCGCCAGCAGCCAAGATAAATGGCCGACAGGAACCTACAATGAGCAGTTCTTC.

DNA of the CDR3: TGTGCCAGCAGCTTAGGGGACGGCCCTGGCACAGATACGCAGTATTTT. Translation gives CASSLGDGPGTDTQYF. The chain combines TRBV11-2 with TRBJ2-3; D tentatively fits TRBD1 or TRBD2 (5 bases each). V dropped 1 base and J dropped 1 base, with 12 bases sitting between them. Germline V lookup: CDR1 SGHAT, CDR2 FQNNGV. There are 16 residues in the CDR3.

The chain is built from TRBV30 and TRBJ1-2, with TRBD1 identical over 7 bases. V lost 0 bases to trimming and J lost 4 bases; unmatched junction nucleotides: 5. In germline, CDR1 is GTSNPN, CDR2 SVGIG (reference sequence). CDR3 length equals 14 residues. As DNA, the CDR3 is TGTGCCTGGAGTGTCTCTGGACAGGCCTATGGCTACACCTTC. It translates to CAWSVSGQAYGYTF.

The chain employs TRBV12-3 or TRBV12-4 and TRBJ2-7; D might be TRBD1 (5 bases). The CDR3 runs 15 residues. V lost 3 bases and J 1 base, leaving 13 bases between the germline ends. The CDR3: CASSLLRGASYEQYF. As DNA, the CDR3 is TGTGCCAGCAGTTTGCTTAGGGGCGCATCCTACGAGCAGTACTTC.

This clonotype showed up just a few times. The chain carries TRBV11-2 and TRBJ1-2, with a tentative D call TRBD1 (5 bases). With 4 bases removed from V and 14 bases from J, the gap between germline ends came to 17 bases. This CDR3 region has 12 residues. The V gene's germline CDR1 is SGHAT and CDR2 FQNNGV. CDR3 nucleotides: TGTGCCAGCAGCTGGGGGGGGGTAGGACCGACCTTC. Translation: CASSWGGVGPTF.

This clonotype appeared once. This chain links TRBV7-9 with TRBJ2-5, with 11 positions matching TRBD2. Trimming at V came to 6 bases and at J to 5 bases, leaving 8 bases not matched to a gene. CDR3 size: 15 residues. Germline assignment: CDR1 SEHNR and CDR2 FQNEAQ (reference sequence). As DNA, the CDR3 is TGTGCCAGCAGTCGAATAGCGGGAGGGATGGAGACCCAGTACTTC. Amino acids: CASSRIAGGMETQYF. The full variable domain, with the rest looked up from reference TRBV7-9 and TRBJ2-5, is DTGVSQNPRHKITKRGQNVTFRCDPISEHNRLYWYRQTLGQGPEFLTYFQNEAQLEKSRLLSDRFSAERPKGSFSTLEIQRTEQGDSAMYLCASSRIAGGMETQYFGPGTRLLVL.

The CDR3 reads CASSPRQGHQETQYF. The CDR3 DNA reads as TGTGCCAGCAGTCCTCGACAGGGACACCAAGAGACCCAGTACTTC. This rearrangement joins TRBV27 to TRBJ2-5; 7 bases are a match to TRBD1. The V and J ends lost 5 bases and 0 bases, in that order; junction bases with no gene match: 6. The V gene's germline CDR1 is MNHEY and CDR2 SMNVEV (reference sequence). This CDR3 region has 15 residues.

A single count supports this clonotype. V and J are TRBV20-1 and TRBJ2-1; D is perhaps TRBD2 (5 bases). The end of the DNA fits TRBJ2-5 better, so the J call may be wrong. From germline, CDR1 is DFQATT and CDR2 SNEGSKA (reference sequence). The CDR3 has 14 amino acids. The CDR3 sequence: CSAQWSGLKETQYF. CDR3 in DNA: TGCAGTGCTCAGTGGAGCGGACTCAAAGAGACCCAGTACTTC.

This rearrangement joins TRBV4-3 to TRBJ1-1; TRBD1 is a possible D gene (5 bases). V was clipped by 0 bases and J by 5 bases, with 16 bases between them. This CDR3 is built from 16 residues. The germline V gene encodes CDR1 LGHNA and CDR2 YSLEER. CDR3 DNA: TGCGCCAGCAGCCAAGATAGTATGGCAGGGCGAACTGAAGCTTTCTTT. Protein product: CASSQDSMAGRTEAFF.

V usage is TRBV27 and J usage is TRBJ2-3; either TRBD1 or TRBD2 may supply D (5 bases each). This CDR3 is 18 amino acids long. The V gene lost 5 bases and the J gene lost 2 bases, with 23 bases spanning the gap. The germline gives CDR1 MNHEY, CDR2 SMNVEV (reference sequence). This CDR3 is CASSPLVMGQGVTDTQYF. CDR3 coding DNA: TGTGCCAGCAGTCCCCTCGTTATGGGTCAGGGAGTCACAGATACGCAGTATTTT.

This clonotype has more than one count but fewer than ten. The chain combines TRBV29-1 with TRBJ2-5; possibly TRBD2 for D (7 bases). Trimming left V 3 bases short and J 4 bases short, with 18 bases between. The germline V gene has CDR1 SQVTM and CDR2 ANQGSEA. There are 15 residues in the CDR3. CDR3 in amino acids: CSVDSGGGGRETQYF. The CDR3 nucleotides read TGCAGCGTTGATAGTGGGGGAGGGGGTCGAGAGACCCAGTACTTC. The full variable domain, in which reference TRBV29-1 and TRBJ2-5 provide the parts outside the CDR3, is SAVISQKPSRDICQRGTSLTIQCQVDSQVTMMFWYRQQPGQSLTLIATANQGSEATYESGFVIDKFPISRPNLTFSTLTVSNMSPEDSSIYLCSVDSGGGGRETQYFGPGTRLLVL.

This clonotype appeared a few times. Mismatch with germline at one junction end may stem from a read error. This chain links TRBV4-1 with TRBJ2-5, with D perhaps matching TRBD1 (6 bases). Germline assignment: CDR1 MGHRA and CDR2 YSYEKL. The CDR3 is made up of 11 amino acids. CDR3 region: CASSQGADDMF. CDR3 bases: TGCGCCAGCAGCCAGGGGGCAGACGACATGTTC.

In DNA, the CDR3 is TGCAGTGCTGAGGTTCCGATCGGGGACAGAAATAATTCACCCCTCCACTTT. This translates into CSAEVPIGDRNNSPLHF. The chain couples TRBV20-1 to TRBJ1-6, with TRBD1 identical over 7 bases. Trimming at V came to 5 bases and at J to 5 bases, leaving 15 bases not matched to a gene. Looked up from germline, CDR1 is DFQATT and CDR2 is SNEGSKA (reference sequence). This CDR3 has 17 residues.

There are a few counts of this clonotype. The J gene is TRBJ2-4, the V gene TRBV29-1, with D perhaps matching TRBD1 or TRBD2 (5 bases each). V lost 0 bases to trimming and J lost 0 bases, with 6 bases between them. This CDR3 comprises 14 residues. Germline CDR1 is SQVTM and CDR2 is ANQGSEA. CDR3 in DNA: TGCAGCGTTGAAGAGGGGGTAGCCAAAAACATTCAGTACTTC. This codes for CSVEEGVAKNIQYF.

The chain couples TRBV13 to TRBJ2-5; 12 bases line up with TRBD2. CDR1 is PRHDT and CDR2 is FYEKMQ in the germline V gene (reference sequence). V dropped 2 bases and J dropped 2; count of bases not matched to a gene: 3. The CDR3 is 16 residues long. The CDR3 coding sequence is TGTGCCAGCAGCTTATCCGGACTAGCGGGGCAAGAGACCCAGTACTTC. This codes for CASSLSGLAGQETQYF.

This clonotype has a count of ten or more. The gene calls are TRBV20-1 and TRBJ2-5, with D unclear. The CDR3 length is 11 residues. The V and J ends lost 1 base and 5 bases respectively, with 5 bases between them. The germline V gene has CDR1 DFQATT and CDR2 SNEGSKA (reference sequence). This chain's CDR3 is CSARVGETQYF. In DNA, the CDR3 is TGCAGTGCTAGAGTTGGGGAGACCCAGTACTTC.

The table lists this clonotype with a few counts. The chain employs TRBV20-1 and TRBJ1-5; D might be TRBD1 (6 bases). V lost 2 bases, J lost 7 bases, and 18 bases lay in between. Germline assignment: CDR1 DFQATT and CDR2 SNEGSKA (reference sequence). The CDR3 sequence is 15 residues long. Written as DNA, the CDR3 is TGCAGTGCTAGAACGCCGGGGGGCGGGAGGCAGCCCCAGCATTTT. It is translated as CSARTPGGGRQPQHF.

V gene TRBV7-8 combines with J gene TRBJ2-3; 10 nucleotides line up with TRBD2. This CDR3 comprises 14 residues. Germline CDR1 reads SGHVS; CDR2 reads FQNEAQ. J gave up 5 bases and V 5 bases, and 4 bases lay outside the gene matches. CDR3 residues: CASSHSGRKDTQYF. The CDR3 DNA is TGTGCCAGCAGCCATAGCGGGAGGAAAGATACGCAGTATTTT.